One sample yielded the 7 T cell receptor beta chains listed below, sequenced in a study of blood T cell repertoires in COVID-19. Measured with immunoSEQ multiplex PCR; TCRdb has only the in-frame clones, and not every one. The sample has fewer than 400,000 clones, 70% to 90% seen once. The sample was PBMCs or T cells enriched from blood (not recorded which). These receptors were collected from a man aged 25 to 45 who had recovered from COVID-19.

This chain links TRBV5-1 with TRBJ2-3, with 7 bases fitting TRBD1. This CDR3 has 16 amino acids. CDR1 and CDR2 (germline): SGHRS, YFSETQ. J lost 1 base, V lost 5 bases, and 10 bases had no gene match. In DNA, the CDR3 is TGCGCCAGCAGTGTTGGCAGGGGGTCCCGCACAGATACGCAGTATTTT. Its protein is CASSVGRGSRTDTQYF.

The chain is built from TRBV2 and TRBJ1-5, with D hard to call. The CDR3 is 12 residues long. Trimming took 3 bases from V and 7 from J, leaving 7 bases between them. CDR1 is SNHLY and CDR2 is FYNNEI in the germline V gene. The CDR3 DNA is TGTGCCAGCAGTGATTTATTCCAGCCCCAGCATTTT. Amino acids: CASSDLFQPQHF.

The chain couples TRBV2 to TRBJ1-4; possibly TRBD1 for D (5 bases). Between the trimmed V and J ends, which lost 5 bases and 3 bases, there was a span of 10 bases. Germline V gene lookup returns CDR1 SNHLY and CDR2 FYNNEI. The CDR3 covers 14 residues. The CDR3 spells CASSRGNSNEKLFF. The DNA of the CDR3 is TGTGCCAGCAGTAGGGGTAATTCTAATGAAAAACTGTTTTTT. Filled out from reference TRBV2 and TRBJ1-4, the complete variable domain reads EPEVTQTPSHQVTQMGQEVILRCVPISNHLYFYWYRQILGQKVEFLVSFYNNEISEKSEIFDDQFSVERPDGSNFTLKIRSTKLEDSAMYFCASSRGNSNEKLFFGSGTQLSVL.

The genes are TRBV10-3 and TRBJ2-2; 15 nucleotides align to TRBD2. The junction had 3 bases not matched to a gene; V was cut back by 10 bases and J by 0 bases. From germline, CDR1 is ENHRY and CDR2 SYGVKD. The CDR3 covers 16 residues. The CDR3 loop reads CATGTSGGTNTGELFF. The DNA of the CDR3 is TGTGCCACCGGGACTAGCGGGGGGACGAACACCGGGGAGCTGTTTTTT.

This clone appeared a few times. An end of the junction differs from the germline gene, which may be a read error. J is TRBJ1-2 and V is TRBV2, with 8 bases lining up with TRBD1. The CDR3 is 14 residues long. Germline CDR1 reads SNHLY; CDR2 reads FYNNEI. The CDR3 DNA follows: TGTGCCAGCACTGAACAGGGGGGTTCATATGGCTACACCTTC. As protein: CASTEQGGSYGYTF.

The V gene is TRBV5-8, the J gene TRBJ2-3, with TRBD1 matching over 7 bases. CDR3 size: 14 residues. The germline CDR1 and CDR2 sequences are SGHTS and YDEGEE. The trim removed 4 bases at V and 0 bases at J, leaving 2 bases unmatched. The CDR3 DNA sequence: TGTGCCAGCAGCCAGGACAGGAGCACAGATACGCAGTATTTT. It specifies CASSQDRSTDTQYF.

J is TRBJ1-2 and V is TRBV6-1; D is uncertain. Germline CDR1 and CDR2: MNHNS and SASEGT. The ends were cut back, 1 base at V and 4 bases at J, with 7 bases in the middle. CDR3 length equals 13 residues. CDR3 bases: TGTGCCAGCAGTGAAGGTGTCAGCTATGGCTACACCTTC. Translation: CASSEGVSYGYTF.